One sample yielded the 18 T cell receptor beta chains listed below, sequenced in a study of control samples from healthy donors and cancer patients. Sequenced by immunoSEQ multiplex PCR; TCRdb stores in-frame clones only, minus some. The table shows some 130,000 clones, with 80% to 90% occurring only once. The sample consisted of blood. The receptors originated from a woman in her 30s in good health.

The rearrangement links TRBV5-1 to TRBJ1-2; D unresolved. Trimming took off 0 bases at V and 0 bases at J, with 15 bases between the two ends. Germline CDR1 and CDR2: SGHRS and YFSETQ. The CDR3 covers 17 residues. The CDR3 coding sequence is TGCGCCAGCAGCTTGGAACCCCCTGGCGCGACTAACTATGGCTACACCTTC. Protein product: CASSLEPPGATNYGYTF.

V and J are TRBV30 and TRBJ2-7, with TRBD2 matching over 8 bases. CDR1 is GTSNPN and CDR2 is SVGIG in the germline V gene (reference sequence). The CDR3 has 16 amino acids. The J segment lost 3 bases and the V segment lost 2 bases, leaving 12 bases of the junction unmatched. CDR3 coding DNA: TGTGCCTGGAGTCCACTGGGGGCGGGAGGTCACTACGAGCAGTACTTC. Encoded protein: CAWSPLGAGGHYEQYF.

The V call is TRBV19, the J call TRBJ2-1; no firm D call. Germline CDR1 reads LNHDA; CDR2 reads SQIVND (reference sequence). The CDR3 covers 13 residues. Trimming took off 5 bases at V and 5 bases at J, with 10 bases between the two ends. The CDR3 spells CASSVAQNNEQFF. CDR3 nucleotides: TGTGCCAGTAGTGTGGCCCAGAACAATGAGCAGTTCTTC.

The V gene is TRBV5-1, the J gene TRBJ2-3; D possibly corresponds to TRBD1 (5 bases). The V and J ends lost 0 bases and 4 bases respectively, with 9 bases between them. The CDR3 extends over 14 amino acids. Germline V lookup: CDR1 SGHRS, CDR2 YFSETQ. Written as DNA, the CDR3 is TGCGCCAGCAGCTTGGGGGGCGTAGCAGATACGCAGTATTTT. Translating gives CASSLGGVADTQYF.

The genes are TRBV9 and TRBJ1-1; D is unclear. V shed 4 bases and J shed 3 bases, with 16 bases lying between them. The germline gives CDR1 SGDLS, CDR2 YYNGEE. The CDR3 sequence is 15 residues long. CDR3 sequence: CASSPRPLGDTEAFF. DNA of the CDR3: TGTGCCAGCAGCCCTCGACCCCTCGGGGACACTGAAGCTTTCTTT.

Notes on this clone: This sample includes further DNA sequences coding for the same CDR3. The rearrangement uses TRBV5-4 and TRBJ2-7; possibly TRBD1 for D (5 bases). The CDR3 runs to 12 residues. Germline V gene lookup returns CDR1 SGHNT and CDR2 YYREEE (reference sequence). With 1 base removed from V and 3 bases from J, the gap between germline ends came to 5 bases. The CDR3 bases are TGTGCCAGCAGCTTGACAGGCTACGAGCAGTACTTC. This gives the protein CASSLTGYEQYF. Together with reference TRBV5-4 and TRBJ2-7, the CDR3 gives the full variable domain: ETGVTQSPTHLIKTRGQQVTLRCSSQSGHNTVSWYQQALGQGPQFIFQYYREEENGRGNFPPRFSGLQFPNYSSELNVNALELDDSALYLCASSLTGYEQYFGPGTRLTVT.

This clone is a singleton in its sample. This chain joins TRBV30 and TRBJ1-1; the D is unclear. Germline V CDR1 and CDR2: GTSNPN, SVGIG (reference sequence). Trimming left V 0 bases short and J 1 base short, with 9 bases between. The CDR3 spans 14 residues. The CDR3 coding sequence is TGTGCCTGGAGTGTAGATCTGAGGAACACTGAAGCTTTCTTT. The encoded protein is CAWSVDLRNTEAFF.

This chain links TRBV12-3 or TRBV12-4 with TRBJ1-2; D is perhaps TRBD1 (5 bases). The CDR3 sequence is 12 residues long. The V and J ends lost 5 bases and 3 bases respectively, with 7 bases between them. CDR3 sequence reads: CASSGGDYGYTF. For the CDR3, the DNA is TGTGCCAGCAGTGGGGGGGACTATGGCTACACCTTC.

The chain recombines TRBV6-5 with TRBJ2-2; tentative D call: TRBD1 (5 bases). Germline V gene lookup returns CDR1 MNHEY and CDR2 SVGAGI. V was trimmed by 6 bases and J by 0 bases, leaving 8 bases between them. The CDR3 is 14 amino acids. The CDR3 DNA follows: TGTGCCAGCAGGGGGCCATCGAACACCGGGGAGCTGTTTTTT. Translated: CASRGPSNTGELFF.

This sequence joins TRBV28 and TRBJ1-4; 8 nucleotides match TRBD1. CDR3 length: 16 amino acids. J was trimmed by 3 bases and V by 5 bases; bases with no gene match: 8. Germline CDR1 and CDR2: MDHEN and SYDVKM. The CDR3: CASSDRGLSSNEKLFF. The CDR3 DNA reads TGTGCCAGCAGTGACAGGGGCTTGTCATCTAATGAAAAACTGTTTTTT.

V gene TRBV18 combines with J gene TRBJ2-4; the D gene could be TRBD1 or TRBD2 (5 bases each). CDR3 size: 15 residues. The germline V gene encodes CDR1 KGHSH and CDR2 LQKENI. Trimming took 6 bases from V and 3 from J, leaving 15 bases between them. The CDR3 nucleotides read TGTGCCAGCTCTCGGGACCCTGGCCTCAAAAACATTCAGTACTTC. Protein product: CASSRDPGLKNIQYF.

This clone is a singleton in its sample. This chain joins TRBV28 and TRBJ1-5, with 9 bases matching TRBD1. The V gene end was trimmed by 5 bases and the J gene end by 7 bases; junction bases not matched to a gene: 3. Germline CDR1 and CDR2: MDHEN and SYDVKM. The CDR3 length is 13 residues. CDR3: CASSTGGGQPQHF. The CDR3 DNA reads TGTGCCAGCAGTACAGGGGGCGGGCAGCCCCAGCATTTT.

The rearrangement links TRBV2 to TRBJ2-3; D is perhaps TRBD1 (5 bases). The CDR3 is 15 amino acids. CDR1 and CDR2 from the germline V gene are SNHLY and FYNNEI. Trimming shortened V by 5 bases and J by 0 bases, and 12 bases separated the two germline ends. CDR3 bases: TGTGCCAGCAGTAGTCAGGGTCTGAGCACAGATACGCAGTATTTT. It encodes CASSSQGLSTDTQYF.

The sample holds one count of this clone. The rearrangement links TRBV5-1 to TRBJ2-1; D unresolved. CDR3 length equals 15 residues. Germline values: CDR1 SGHRS, CDR2 YFSETQ. Deletions cut 4 bases from V and 4 bases from J, with 15 bases between. CDR3 nucleotide sequence: TGCGCCAGCAGCCCCGAAGGCGTTATGTACAATGAGCAGTTCTTC. Translation: CASSPEGVMYNEQFF.

The chain uses TRBV6-5 and TRBJ1-2; D is unclear. This CDR3 contains 14 residues. Trimming took off 2 bases at V and 6 bases at J, with 13 bases between the two ends. Germline CDR1 is MNHEY and CDR2 is SVGAGI. The CDR3, as DNA: TGTGCCAGCAGTTACGATGGGGTCCTCAATGGCTACACCTTC. Encoded protein: CASSYDGVLNGYTF.

This clone was found once. The J gene is TRBJ2-1, the V gene TRBV5-1; unclear D gene. Between the trimmed V and J ends, which lost 1 base and 2 bases, there was a span of 7 bases. The CDR3 has 14 amino acids. Germline V gene lookup returns CDR1 SGHRS and CDR2 YFSETQ. The CDR3 DNA follows: TGCGCCAGCAGCTTGAGCGAGACCTACAATGAGCAGTTCTTC. It translates to CASSLSETYNEQFF.

V is TRBV11-3 and J is TRBJ1-1; D is unclear. The CDR3 extends over 13 amino acids. Germline values: CDR1 SGHNT, CDR2 YENEEA. Trimming cost V 4 bases and J 2 bases, with 8 bases left between them. CDR3 DNA: TGTGCCAGCAGCTATCGGATCAACACTGAAGCTTTCTTT. It encodes CASSYRINTEAFF.

The rearrangement uses TRBV18 and TRBJ2-7; 10 bases agree with TRBD1. The CDR3 covers 11 residues. The trim removed 2 bases at V and 12 bases at J, leaving 1 base unmatched. Germline V gene data show CDR1 as KGHSH and CDR2 as LQKENI. Written as DNA, the CDR3 is TGTGCCAGCTCACCAGGACAGGGGGGGTACTTC. Translation: CASSPGQGGYF. The full variable domain, its missing parts supplied by reference TRBV18 and TRBJ2-7, is NAGVMQNPRHLVRRRGQEARLRCSPMKGHSHVYWYRQLPEEGLKFMVYLQKENIIDESGMPKERFSAEFPKEGPSILRIQQVVRGDSAAYFCASSPGQGGYFGPGTRLTVT.